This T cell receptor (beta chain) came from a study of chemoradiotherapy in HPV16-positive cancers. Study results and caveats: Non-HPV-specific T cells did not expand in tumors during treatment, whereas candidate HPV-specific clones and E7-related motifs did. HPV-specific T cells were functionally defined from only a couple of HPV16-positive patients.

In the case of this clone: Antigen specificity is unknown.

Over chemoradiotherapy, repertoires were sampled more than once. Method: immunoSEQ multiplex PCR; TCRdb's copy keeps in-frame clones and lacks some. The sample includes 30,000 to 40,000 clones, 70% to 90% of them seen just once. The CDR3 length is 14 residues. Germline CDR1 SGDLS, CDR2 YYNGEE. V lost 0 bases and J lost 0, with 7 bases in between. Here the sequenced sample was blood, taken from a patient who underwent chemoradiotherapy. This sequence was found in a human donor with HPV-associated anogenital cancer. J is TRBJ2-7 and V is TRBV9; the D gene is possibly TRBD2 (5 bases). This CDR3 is CASSVGGSSYEQYF. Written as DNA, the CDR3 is TGTGCCAGCAGCGTAGGAGGGAGCTCCTACGAGCAGTACTTC.